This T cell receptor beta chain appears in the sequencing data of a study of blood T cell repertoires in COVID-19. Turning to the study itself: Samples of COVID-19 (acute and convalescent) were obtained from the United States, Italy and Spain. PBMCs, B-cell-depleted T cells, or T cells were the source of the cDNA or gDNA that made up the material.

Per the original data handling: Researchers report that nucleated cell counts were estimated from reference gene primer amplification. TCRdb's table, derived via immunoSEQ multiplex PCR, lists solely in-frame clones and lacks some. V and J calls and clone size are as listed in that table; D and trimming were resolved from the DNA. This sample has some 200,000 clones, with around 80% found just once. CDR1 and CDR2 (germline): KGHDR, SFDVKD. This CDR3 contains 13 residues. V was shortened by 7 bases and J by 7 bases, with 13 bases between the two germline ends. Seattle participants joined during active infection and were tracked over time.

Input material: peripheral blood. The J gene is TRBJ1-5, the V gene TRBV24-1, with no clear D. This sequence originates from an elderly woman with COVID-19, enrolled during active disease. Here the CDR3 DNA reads TGTGCCACCAGAGGGAGTTCACAGCAGCCCCAGCATTTT. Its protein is CATRGSSQQPQHF.